The rows below give T cell receptor beta chains drawn from one sample of a study of T cell changes during pregnancy in multiple sclerosis. The assay was immunoSEQ multiplex PCR, and TCRdb's table has in-frame clones only and misses some. Here the sample spans over 90,000 clones, 85% to 95% being singletons. Sequenced material: peripheral blood, taken before pregnancy. The origin of the receptors is a female donor with multiple sclerosis, enrolled in a pregnancy study. CDR3s include the opening cysteine and the closing phenylalanine or tryptophan. Each record gives: J gene, D gene, CDR3 length, V gene, CDR3 protein. D genes are given only for firm matches.

j_gene: TRBJ2-7; d_gene: -; len: 15; v_gene: TRBV5-3; CDR3aa: CARSLGDRSFYEQYF
j_gene: TRBJ2-7; d_gene: TRBD1; len: 14; v_gene: TRBV19; CDR3aa: CASSADRGLGEQYF
j_gene: TRBJ2-7; d_gene: TRBD1; len: 15; v_gene: TRBV4-3; CDR3aa: CASSQDRTGAYEQYF
j_gene: TRBJ1-1; d_gene: -; len: 16; v_gene: TRBV6-1; CDR3aa: CASSGPRTAEHTEAFF
j_gene: TRBJ2-1; d_gene: TRBD1; len: 17; v_gene: TRBV7-9; CDR3aa: CASSFPTGTGLYNEQFF
j_gene: TRBJ1-3; d_gene: -; len: 13; v_gene: TRBV7-9; CDR3aa: CASSLGRGGTIYF
j_gene: TRBJ1-1; d_gene: -; len: 13; v_gene: TRBV18; CDR3aa: CASSPRGNTEAFF
j_gene: TRBJ2-7; d_gene: TRBD1; len: 14; v_gene: TRBV6-5; CDR3aa: CASASNRGVYEQYF
j_gene: TRBJ1-5; d_gene: -; len: 13; v_gene: TRBV10-3; CDR3aa: CAISTQGNQPQHF
j_gene: TRBJ1-6; d_gene: -; len: 16; v_gene: TRBV14; CDR3aa: CASSQRRQAINSPLHF
j_gene: TRBJ2-3; d_gene: TRBD2; len: 16; v_gene: TRBV27; CDR3aa: CASSAGTSGRSDTQYF
j_gene: TRBJ1-4; d_gene: -; len: 14; v_gene: TRBV19; CDR3aa: CASSSSGTWEKLFF
j_gene: TRBJ1-1; d_gene: TRBD1; len: 15; v_gene: TRBV10-3; CDR3aa: CAISDSGTVNTEAFF
j_gene: TRBJ2-7; d_gene: TRBD2; len: 14; v_gene: TRBV10-1; CDR3aa: CASSKLLAGEQQYF
j_gene: TRBJ2-2; d_gene: -; len: 12; v_gene: TRBV2; CDR3aa: CASTLRTGELFF
j_gene: TRBJ2-1; d_gene: -; len: 15; v_gene: TRBV6-4; CDR3aa: CASSDSMAGHNEQFF
j_gene: TRBJ2-7; d_gene: -; len: 15; v_gene: TRBV7-8; CDR3aa: CASSLSKGKTYEQYF
j_gene: TRBJ1-1; d_gene: -; len: 14; v_gene: TRBV2; CDR3aa: CASSEMSSNTEAFF
j_gene: TRBJ1-1; d_gene: -; len: 13; v_gene: TRBV6-5; CDR3aa: CASSQQVNTEAFF
j_gene: TRBJ2-7; d_gene: TRBD2; len: 13; v_gene: TRBV7-9; CDR3aa: CAGTSGRSYEQYF
j_gene: TRBJ1-2; d_gene: TRBD1; len: 17; v_gene: TRBV9; CDR3aa: CASSVADRGHINYGYTF
j_gene: TRBJ2-7; d_gene: TRBD1; len: 15; v_gene: TRBV7-2; CDR3aa: CASSRDRGLYYEQYF
j_gene: TRBJ2-7; d_gene: -; len: 15; v_gene: TRBV7-8; CDR3aa: CASSGFDSTSYEQYF
j_gene: TRBJ2-5; d_gene: -; len: 12; v_gene: TRBV5-1; CDR3aa: CASYREGETQYF
j_gene: TRBJ1-4; d_gene: -; len: 14; v_gene: TRBV6-5; CDR3aa: CASSTGSRNEKLFF
j_gene: TRBJ2-2; d_gene: -; len: 14; v_gene: TRBV6-6; CDR3aa: CASRLDSRTGELFF
j_gene: TRBJ2-1; d_gene: -; len: 16; v_gene: TRBV7-9; CDR3aa: CASSLVVLLSYNEQFF
j_gene: TRBJ2-1; d_gene: TRBD1; len: 14; v_gene: TRBV30; CDR3aa: CAWSLGQGNNEQFF
j_gene: TRBJ2-1; d_gene: -; len: 15; v_gene: TRBV13; CDR3aa: CASSSRDKTRDEQFF
j_gene: TRBJ2-1; d_gene: -; len: 13; v_gene: TRBV5-1; CDR3aa: CASRKTVAYREFF
j_gene: TRBJ2-5; d_gene: TRBD1; len: 15; v_gene: TRBV11-2; CDR3aa: CASSLDRDSQETQYF
j_gene: TRBJ1-1; d_gene: TRBD1; len: 17; v_gene: TRBV19; CDR3aa: CASRAYRDRGPNTEAFF
j_gene: TRBJ1-4; d_gene: TRBD1; len: 15; v_gene: TRBV25-1; CDR3aa: CASSLGTGGAGKLFF
j_gene: TRBJ2-1; d_gene: TRBD2; len: 16; v_gene: TRBV7-8; CDR3aa: CASSFSGRATYNEQFF
j_gene: TRBJ1-2; d_gene: -; len: 15; v_gene: TRBV9; CDR3aa: CASSVGEGGFGGYTF
j_gene: TRBJ1-2; d_gene: -; len: 14; v_gene: TRBV5-1; CDR3aa: CASSLLDDASGYTF
j_gene: TRBJ2-1; d_gene: TRBD1; len: 19; v_gene: TRBV5-1; CDR3aa: CASSLGTRQGEGTYNEQFF
j_gene: TRBJ1-1; d_gene: TRBD1; len: 16; v_gene: TRBV18; CDR3aa: CASSPPGGQGLTEAFF
j_gene: TRBJ1-3; d_gene: TRBD1; len: 13; v_gene: TRBV10-3; CDR3aa: CAIRDRGRNTIYF
j_gene: TRBJ2-7; d_gene: TRBD2; len: 16; v_gene: TRBV7-8; CDR3aa: CASSIGTSGIPYEQYF
j_gene: TRBJ2-7; d_gene: TRBD1; len: 14; v_gene: TRBV6-1; CDR3aa: CASSDRDSSYEQYF
j_gene: TRBJ2-2; d_gene: -; len: 15; v_gene: TRBV2; CDR3aa: CASSGGRVLPGELFF
j_gene: TRBJ2-5; d_gene: TRBD1; len: 19; v_gene: TRBV4-1; CDR3aa: CASSQDKDRAGGRAGTQYF
j_gene: TRBJ2-1; d_gene: TRBD1; len: 15; v_gene: TRBV6-5; CDR3aa: CATAFGQGSYNEQFF
j_gene: TRBJ2-7; d_gene: -; len: 15; v_gene: TRBV4-1; CDR3aa: CASSQGPLGAYEQYF
j_gene: TRBJ2-7; d_gene: TRBD2; len: 15; v_gene: TRBV30; CDR3aa: CAWSVPSGSWYEQYF
j_gene: TRBJ1-2; d_gene: -; len: 15; v_gene: TRBV5-1; CDR3aa: CASRPAGSSSFGYTF
j_gene: TRBJ1-1; d_gene: TRBD1; len: 15; v_gene: TRBV19; CDR3aa: CASSIKGQPNTEAFF
j_gene: TRBJ2-7; d_gene: TRBD2; len: 18; v_gene: TRBV14; CDR3aa: CASSSWPGLADTPYEQYF
j_gene: TRBJ1-5; d_gene: -; len: 12; v_gene: TRBV28; CDR3aa: CASSYAGSTQHF